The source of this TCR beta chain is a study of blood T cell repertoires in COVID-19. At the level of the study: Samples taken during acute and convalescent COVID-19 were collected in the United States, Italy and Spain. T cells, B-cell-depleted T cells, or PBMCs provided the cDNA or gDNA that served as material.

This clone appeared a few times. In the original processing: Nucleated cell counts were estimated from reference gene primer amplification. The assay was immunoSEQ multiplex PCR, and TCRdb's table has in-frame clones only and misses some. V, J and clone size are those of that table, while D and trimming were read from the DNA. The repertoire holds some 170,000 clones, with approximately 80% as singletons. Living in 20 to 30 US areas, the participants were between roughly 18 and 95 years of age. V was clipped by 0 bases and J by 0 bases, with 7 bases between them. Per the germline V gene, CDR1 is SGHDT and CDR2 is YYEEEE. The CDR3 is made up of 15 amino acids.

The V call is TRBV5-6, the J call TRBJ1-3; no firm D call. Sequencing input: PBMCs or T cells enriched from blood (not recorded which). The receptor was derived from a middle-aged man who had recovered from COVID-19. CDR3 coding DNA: TGTGCCAGCAGCTTGGGTCCAAACTCTGGAAACACCATATATTTT. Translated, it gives CASSLGPNSGNTIYF. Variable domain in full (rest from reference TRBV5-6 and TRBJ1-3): DAGVTQSPTHLIKTRGQQVTLRCSPKSGHDTVSWYQQALGQGPQFIFQYYEEEERQRGNFPDRFSGHQFPNYSSELNVNALLLGDSALYLCASSLGPNSGNTIYFGEGSWLTVV.